The clone carrying this T cell receptor beta chain was observed many times. The data belong to a study of CD8+CD57+ T cells in acquired aplastic anemia. Whoever was chosen for sequencing had shown CD8+CD57+ cell expansion by flow cytometry. This CDR3 contains 16 residues. From germline, CDR1 is SGHDT and CDR2 YYEEEE. V was shortened by 4 bases and J by 4 bases, with 19 bases between the two germline ends. CDR3 and TCR beta VDJ profiling relied on genomic DNA as the template. TCRdb re-called the reads with MiXCR, one entry per CDR3 protein. The data contain approximately 150,000 distinct CDR3 sequences, around 47% of them singletons.

The sample consisted of sorted CD4+, CD8+, or CD8+CD57+ T cells (not recorded which) from PBMCs. J is TRBJ2-3 and V is TRBV5-6; either TRBD1 or TRBD2 may fit D (5 bases each). The sequence came from a human donor with aplastic anemia. In DNA, the CDR3 is TGTGCCAGCAGCCGTGGGAGACTCAGGGCGTCAGATACGCAGTATTTT. It translates to CASSRGRLRASDTQYF.